This TCR beta chain was obtained from a study of cytomegalovirus exposure and HLA in healthy donors. Background on the study: Among 150 million to 200 million T cells, an earlier analysis found about 110 million unique TCR beta sequences. Study-level results: In a later analysis, HLA-C alleles had the fewest associated TCRs, DRB1 alleles the most. Presence/absence analyses supposed approximately even sequencing depth among donors.

Both 60 Vbeta primers and 13 Jbeta primers went into the PCR. Clones were sequenced by immunoSEQ multiplex PCR, and TCRdb holds only the in-frame ones, with some missing. The table shows around 150,000 clones, with about three fifths occurring only once. Nominally healthy donors provided the samples, though records likely missed some immune exposures. Remarks on this clone: Its antigen is as yet unknown.

The CDR3 contains 18 residues. Trimming at V came to 2 bases and at J to 0 bases, leaving 9 bases not matched to a gene. Germline V lookup: CDR1 MGHRA, CDR2 YSYEKL. The sequenced sample consisted of PBMCs. The sequence was obtained from a woman under 40 in good health and CMV-seropositive. This sequence joins TRBV4-1 and TRBJ1-3; 8 nucleotides line up with TRBD1. The CDR3 loop is CASSQITGGVFSGNTIYF. The CDR3 DNA sequence: TGCGCCAGCAGCCAAATAACAGGGGGAGTCTTCTCTGGAAACACCATATATTTT.